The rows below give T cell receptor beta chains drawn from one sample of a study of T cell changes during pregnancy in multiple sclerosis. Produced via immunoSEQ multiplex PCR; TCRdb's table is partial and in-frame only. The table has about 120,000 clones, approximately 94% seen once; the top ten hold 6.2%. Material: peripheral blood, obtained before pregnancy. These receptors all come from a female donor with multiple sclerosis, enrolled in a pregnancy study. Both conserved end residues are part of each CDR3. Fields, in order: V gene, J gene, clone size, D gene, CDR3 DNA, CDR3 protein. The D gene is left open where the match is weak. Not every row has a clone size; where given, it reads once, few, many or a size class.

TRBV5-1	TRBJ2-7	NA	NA	TGCGCCAGCAGCTTGGGGACAGCCTCCTACGAGCAGTACTTC	CASSLGTASYEQYF
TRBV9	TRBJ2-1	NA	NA	TGTGCCAGCAGCGTAGTCGGACAGAACAATGAGCAGTTCTTC	CASSVVGQNNEQFF
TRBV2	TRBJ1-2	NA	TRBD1	TGTGCCAGCAGCGCCGGGACAGGGGACGGCTACACCTTC	CASSAGTGDGYTF
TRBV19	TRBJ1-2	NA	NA	TGTGCCAGTAGACACCTCCAGACAGCAAAATATGGCTACACCTTC	CASRHLQTAKYGYTF
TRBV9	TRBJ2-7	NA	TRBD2	TGTGCCAGCAGCGTAGGATTCGGTGGCGGGAGGGGGTCCTACGAGCAGTACTTC	CASSVGFGGGRGSYEQYF
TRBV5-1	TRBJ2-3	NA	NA	TGCGCCAGCAGCTTGGTCCTAGCGCTCACAGATACGCAGTATTTT	CASSLVLALTDTQYF
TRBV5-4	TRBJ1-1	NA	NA	TGTGCCAGCAGCAGAAGTCAGGGGAACACTGAAGCTTTCTTT	CASSRSQGNTEAFF
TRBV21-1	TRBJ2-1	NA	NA	TGTGCCAGCAGCAAAAGGGGTTTAGCGGGGCCCTACAATGAGCAGTTCTTC	CASSKRGLAGPYNEQFF
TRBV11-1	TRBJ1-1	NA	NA	TGTGCCAGCAGCTTAAAGACAGGTGGAATGAACACTGAAGCTTTCTTT	CASSLKTGGMNTEAFF
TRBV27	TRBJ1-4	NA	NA	TGTGCCAGCAGTCAGCAGGGAAGTGAAAAACTGTTTTTT	CASSQQGSEKLFF
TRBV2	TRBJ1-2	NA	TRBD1	TGTGCCAGCAGCGAGGACAGGTTTAACTATGGCTACACCTTC	CASSEDRFNYGYTF
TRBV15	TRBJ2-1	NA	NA	TGTGCCACCAGCAGAGATCCGCCAGGGTCCCTTTTGGATGAGCAGTTCTTC	CATSRDPPGSLLDEQFF
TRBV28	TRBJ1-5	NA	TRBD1	TGTGCCAGCAGTCCCCGGGACAGATATCAGCCCCAGCATTTT	CASSPRDRYQPQHF
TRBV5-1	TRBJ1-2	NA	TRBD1	TGCGCCAGCAGCCTTGGGACAGGGGGCGGTGGCTACACCTTC	CASSLGTGGGGYTF
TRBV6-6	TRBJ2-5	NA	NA	TGTGCCAGCCGAAGGGGGAGCCAAGAGACCCAGTACTTC	CASRRGSQETQYF
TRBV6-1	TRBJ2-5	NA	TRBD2	TGTGCCAGTACAAATTCGGGGAGGGCGGAGACCCAGTACTTC	CASTNSGRAETQYF
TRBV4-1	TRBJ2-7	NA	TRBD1	TGCGCCAGCAGCCGGACTTTCGGGACAGGGGTCAACGAGCAGTACTTC	CASSRTFGTGVNEQYF
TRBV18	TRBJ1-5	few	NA	TGTGCCAGCTCAGTCGGAGGGGCAGGGAGCAATCAGCCCCAGCATTTT	CASSVGGAGSNQPQHF
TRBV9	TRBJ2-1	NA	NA	TGTGCCAGCAGCGTACTCCAGGGTGACAATGAGCAGTTCTTC	CASSVLQGDNEQFF
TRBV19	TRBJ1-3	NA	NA	TGTGCCAGTAGTAGCCACTTACAGGCGACTGGAAACACCATATATTTT	CASSSHLQATGNTIYF
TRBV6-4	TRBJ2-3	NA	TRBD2	TGTGCCAGCAATGACTCTGCGGGGGGCAGCACAGATACGCAGTATTTT	CASNDSAGGSTDTQYF
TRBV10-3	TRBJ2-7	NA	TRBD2	TGTGCCATCAGCAAAAAGTCCGGGACTAGCGGGTCCCACCTCTCCTACGAGCAGTACTTC	CAISKKSGTSGSHLSYEQYF
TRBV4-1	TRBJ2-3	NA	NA	TGCGCCAGCAGCCAGGGCCTCACAGATACGCAGTATTTT	CASSQGLTDTQYF
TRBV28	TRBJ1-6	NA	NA	TGTGCCAGCAGTTTATCAGGGAAGATGGATTCACCCCTCCACTTT	CASSLSGKMDSPLHF
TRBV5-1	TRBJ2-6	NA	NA	TGCGCCAGCAGCTCCCGATCACCAGGGGTTGGGGCCAACGTCCTGACTTTC	CASSSRSPGVGANVLTF
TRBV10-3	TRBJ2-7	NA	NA	TGTGCCATCAGTGAGTCGAAAAGGACATCCGTGTTCGAGCAGTACTTC	CAISESKRTSVFEQYF
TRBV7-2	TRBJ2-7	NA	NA	TGTGCCAGCAGCTTAGGTACCGGGGCCTACGAGCAGTACTTC	CASSLGTGAYEQYF
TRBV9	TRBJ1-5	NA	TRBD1	TGTGCCAGCAGTTCTACAGGGGGTACTAATCAGCCCCAGCATTTT	CASSSTGGTNQPQHF
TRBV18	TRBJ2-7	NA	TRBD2	TGTGCCAGCTCACCAGGGAGGGGCCCCTACGAGCAGTACTTC	CASSPGRGPYEQYF
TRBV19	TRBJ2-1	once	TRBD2	TGTGCCAGTAGTGAAGCGGGGGAGGGCCTGAATGAGCAGTTCTTC	CASSEAGEGLNEQFF
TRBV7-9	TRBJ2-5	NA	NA	TGTGCCAGCAGCGACCCAGGGCTCCAAGAGACCCAGTACTTC	CASSDPGLQETQYF
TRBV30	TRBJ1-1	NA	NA	TGTGCCTGGCTCATAACACTCTCGGGTACTGAAGCTTTCTTT	CAWLITLSGTEAFF
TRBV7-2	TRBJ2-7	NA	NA	TGTGCCAGCAGCTGGTACAGCTCCTACGAGCAGTACTTC	CASSWYSSYEQYF
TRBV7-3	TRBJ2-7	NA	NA	TGTGCCAGCAGCCGGACGGACAGCTACGAGCAGTACTTC	CASSRTDSYEQYF
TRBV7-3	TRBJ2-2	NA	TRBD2	TGTGCCAGCAGCCTCTCAGCGGGAGAGGTCGGGGAGCTGTTTTTT	CASSLSAGEVGELFF
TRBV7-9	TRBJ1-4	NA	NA	TGTGCCAGCAGCTTCACGGGAGGTCGGGATGAAAAACTGTTTTTT	CASSFTGGRDEKLFF
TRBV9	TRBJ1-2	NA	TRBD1	TGTGCCAGCAGCAAGCGACGGACAGGGGGCGAGGATGGCTACACCTTC	CASSKRRTGGEDGYTF